These 9 T cell receptor beta chains were sequenced from one sample in a study of blood T cell repertoires in COVID-19. The protocol was immunoSEQ multiplex PCR, while the TCRdb copy is restricted to in-frame clones and leaves out a portion. The table lists 360,000 or so clones, 87% of them singletons. The source material was PBMCs or T cells enriched from blood (not recorded which). The receptors were sampled from a woman between 25 and 40 years old who had recovered from COVID-19.

The genes are TRBV6-1 and TRBJ1-4; 9 positions match TRBD1. This CDR3 is 17 amino acids long. Unmatched junction bases numbered 9, after V lost 2 bases and J lost 5 bases. The germline CDR1 and CDR2 sequences are MNHNS and SASEGT. DNA of the CDR3: TGTGCCAGCAGTGAACCACGGACAGGGGTAGAAAATGAAAAACTGTTTTTT. It codes for CASSEPRTGVENEKLFF.

The chain is built from TRBV19 and TRBJ2-7; 8 bases fit TRBD2. From germline, CDR1 is LNHDA and CDR2 SQIVND (reference sequence). V shed 2 bases and J 7 bases; nucleotides not matched to a gene: 7. The CDR3 consists of 14 residues. CDR3 sequence: CASSITGGPREQYF. In DNA form, the CDR3 reads TGTGCCAGTAGTATAACGGGAGGGCCGCGTGAGCAGTACTTC.

As regards this clone: Other DNA variants within this sample encode the same CDR3. This chain connects TRBV5-1 to TRBJ2-1, with 8 bases aligning to TRBD2. Per the germline V gene, CDR1 is SGHRS and CDR2 is YFSETQ. The CDR3 extends over 15 amino acids. The trim removed 2 bases at V and 4 bases at J, leaving 5 bases unmatched. The CDR3 nucleotides are TGCGCCAGCAGCTTTACTAGCGGCGGGTACAATGAGCAGTTCTTC. Encoded protein: CASSFTSGGYNEQFF.

The rearrangement joins TRBV7-2 to TRBJ2-2; no firm D call. The germline V and J ends were trimmed by 5 bases and 1 base, with 14 bases remaining between them. Germline lookup yields CDR1 SGHTA and CDR2 FQGNSA. The CDR3 spans 16 residues. The CDR3, as DNA: TGTGCCAGCAGCCCTCTAGGAGCGAGGAACACCGGGGAGCTGTTTTTT. Residues: CASSPLGARNTGELFF.

The chain uses TRBV19 and TRBJ2-3; D unclear. V lost 4 bases, J lost 5 bases, and 7 bases lay in between. The CDR3 is 12 amino acids. The germline V gene has CDR1 LNHDA and CDR2 SQIVND (reference sequence). For the CDR3, the DNA is TGTGCCAGTAGTAGAGGTCTAGATACGCAGTATTTT. Its protein is CASSRGLDTQYF.

This rearrangement joins TRBV6-5 to TRBJ2-7; D is possibly TRBD2 (6 bases). Germline V gene data show CDR1 as MNHEY and CDR2 as SVGAGI. The CDR3 contains 13 residues. V was cut by 7 bases and J by 0 bases, with 10 bases left in between. As DNA, the CDR3 is TGTGCCAGCACCGCGGGACCCTCCTACGAGCAGTACTTC. Residues: CASTAGPSYEQYF.

The genes are TRBV5-6 and TRBJ1-5, with a tentative D call TRBD1 (5 bases). The CDR3 contains 15 residues. Germline V CDR1 and CDR2: SGHDT, YYEEEE. V lost 1 base and J 7 bases, leaving 15 bases between the germline ends. This CDR3 is CASSLWGGTSQPQHF. As DNA, the CDR3 is TGTGCCAGCAGCTTGTGGGGGGGTACTAGCCAGCCCCAGCATTTT. The full variable domain, its missing parts supplied by reference TRBV5-6 and TRBJ1-5, is DAGVTQSPTHLIKTRGQQVTLRCSPKSGHDTVSWYQQALGQGPQFIFQYYEEEERQRGNFPDRFSGHQFPNYSSELNVNALLLGDSALYLCASSLWGGTSQPQHFGDGTRLSIL.

The V gene is TRBV2, the J gene TRBJ2-5; 7 bases line up with TRBD1. Germline V gene sequence: CDR1 SNHLY, CDR2 FYNNEI. CDR3 length equals 13 residues. V gave up 9 bases and J gave up 5 bases; unmatched junction bases: 9. The CDR3 nucleotides are TGTGCCAGTCGACAGGGACGATCGGAGACCCAGTACTTC. Amino acid sequence: CASRQGRSETQYF.

The chain uses TRBV2 and TRBJ2-3; 7 positions match TRBD2. The ends lost 2 bases at V and 4 bases at J; junction bases unmatched: 9. There are 16 residues in the CDR3. CDR1 SNHLY and CDR2 FYNNEI come from the germline V gene. Written as DNA, the CDR3 is TGTGCCAGCAGTGAATTTCTTGGACTAGGGCCAGATACGCAGTATTTT. This codes for CASSEFLGLGPDTQYF.